These 28 T cell receptor beta chains were sequenced from one sample in a study of blood T cell repertoires in COVID-19 (dated by TCRdb to 2019 to 2021). Library construction relied on the immunoSEQ multiplex PCR assay. The source is immuneACCESS, and TCRdb retained only in-frame sequences with V and J called. Part of the clones is not carried over; for the studies checked, unresolved V genes explain less than half of this, and the remainder is unexplained. The sample table contains some 250,000 clones; only one count was recorded for about 86% of them. Approximately 4.8% of the sample goes to the ten largest clones. Specimen: peripheral blood. The origin of the receptors is a man between 50 and 59 years old with active or convalescent COVID-19.

This CDR3 is CATSRGTGGLGETQYF. The CDR3 DNA is TGTGCCACCAGCCGAGGGACAGGGGGTCTAGGAGAGACCCAGTACTTC. The chain recombines TRBV15 with TRBJ2-5; 11 bases fit TRBD1. CDR3 length equals 16 residues. V was pared by 5 bases and J by 4 bases, with 9 bases of the junction left unmatched. Germline lookup yields CDR1 LNHNV and CDR2 YYDKDF (reference sequence).

The chain couples TRBV5-4 to TRBJ2-3, with 10 bases aligning to TRBD2. Germline V gene sequence: CDR1 SGHNT, CDR2 YYREEE (reference sequence). This CDR3 has 17 amino acids. With V trimmed by 0 bases and J by 5 bases, 9 bases remained unmatched. Here the CDR3 DNA reads TGTGCCAGCAGCTTGGATCTAGCGGGGGCTTCGGGAGATACGCAGTATTTT. This translates into CASSLDLAGASGDTQYF.

This chain joins TRBV6-5 and TRBJ2-2; a possible D gene is TRBD1 (5 bases). CDR1 and CDR2 (germline): MNHEY, SVGAGI. Trimming removed 4 bases at V and 5 bases at J, with 8 bases between. CDR3 size: 13 residues. The CDR3 bases are TGTGCCAGCAGTTTCCGACAGACCGGGGAGCTGTTTTTT. Translation gives CASSFRQTGELFF.

The chain is built from TRBV6-5 and TRBJ2-3; 7 positions match TRBD2. Losses at the gene ends were 2 bases for V and 5 bases for J; bases not matched to a gene: 7. CDR1 MNHEY and CDR2 SVGAGI come from the germline V gene. The CDR3 has 15 residues. The CDR3 DNA reads TGTGCCAGCAGTTACGGGGCGGGGGTAGGAGATACGCAGTATTTT. Residues: CASSYGAGVGDTQYF.

CDR3 loop: CALWGLSYNSPLHF. DNA for the CDR3: TGTGCCTTGTGGGGGCTCTCCTATAATTCACCCCTCCACTTT. The chain links TRBV30 to TRBJ1-6, with D possibly matching TRBD1 (6 bases). This CDR3 has 14 residues. Trimming left V 7 bases short and J 0 bases short, with 10 bases between. The V gene's germline CDR1 is GTSNPN and CDR2 SVGIG (reference sequence).

The CDR3 spells CASSVALTSGGYNEQFF. CDR3 DNA sequence: TGTGCCAGCAGTGTCGCCCTGACTAGCGGGGGTTACAATGAGCAGTTCTTC. The genes are TRBV2 and TRBJ2-1; TRBD2 matches at 12 bases. The V segment lost 4 bases and the J segment 4 bases; nucleotides outside the gene matches: 8. This CDR3 comprises 17 residues. CDR1 and CDR2 (germline): SNHLY, FYNNEI.

The chain couples TRBV19 to TRBJ1-4; 10 bases are shared with TRBD1. With V trimmed by 4 bases and J by 4 bases, 6 bases remained unmatched. CDR3 length equals 16 residues. Germline CDR1 is LNHDA and CDR2 is SQIVND (reference sequence). The CDR3 spells CASSNSGQGLNEKLFF. The CDR3 coding sequence is TGTGCCAGTAGTAATTCGGGACAGGGGCTTAATGAAAAACTGTTTTTT.

The chain combines TRBV7-2 with TRBJ2-3; D uncertain. The germline V gene encodes CDR1 SGHTA and CDR2 FQGNSA. The CDR3 runs to 15 residues. Trimming left V 0 bases short and J 3 bases short, with 10 bases between. CDR3 amino acids: CASSLAQPETDTQYF. Here the CDR3 DNA reads TGTGCCAGCAGCTTAGCTCAACCTGAGACAGATACGCAGTATTTT.

This sequence joins TRBV7-8 and TRBJ2-5, with 9 bases lining up with TRBD2. Germline lookup yields CDR1 SGHVS and CDR2 FQNEAQ. The V and J ends lost 8 bases and 5 bases, in that order; junction bases with no gene match: 15. The CDR3 is 16 amino acids. As DNA, the CDR3 is TGTGCCAGCCGAGAGCTAGCGGGGCCTTTCGGGGAGACCCAGTACTTC. Protein: CASRELAGPFGETQYF.

This clone appeared a few times. The chain carries TRBV5-1 and TRBJ1-2; D not certain. V lost 5 bases and J lost 2, with 7 bases in between. Per germline, CDR1 SGHRS and CDR2 YFSETQ. The CDR3 has 12 amino acids. The CDR3: CASRTGNYGYTF. As DNA, the CDR3 is TGCGCCAGCAGGACGGGAAACTATGGCTACACCTTC. Full variable domain (rest looked up from reference TRBV5-1 and TRBJ1-2): KAGVTQTPRYLIKTRGQQVTLSCSPISGHRSVSWYQQTPGQGLQFLFEYFSETQRNKGNFPGRFSGRQFSNSRSEMNVSTLELGDSALYLCASRTGNYGYTFGSGTRLTVV.

This sequence joins TRBV29-1 and TRBJ1-2; tentatively, D is TRBD1 (5 bases). V was cut by 2 bases and J by 5 bases, with 9 bases left in between. This CDR3 is built from 12 residues. Germline V lookup: CDR1 SQVTM, CDR2 ANQGSEA. The CDR3 region has the DNA TGCAGCGTTGAAAGCAGGGTTTATGGCTACACCTTC. This sequence encodes CSVESRVYGYTF.

This clone showed up just once. The CDR3 here is CASSLDRDRGNTIYF. The CDR3 nucleotides read TGTGCCAGCAGCTTGGATCGGGACAGGGGAAACACCATATATTTT. This chain joins TRBV5-4 and TRBJ1-3; TRBD1 agrees at 8 bases. Germline V CDR1 and CDR2: SGHNT, YYREEE (reference sequence). There are 15 residues in the CDR3. The junction had 3 bases not matched to a gene; V was cut back by 0 bases and J by 4 bases.

This clone showed up just once. The J gene is TRBJ2-7, the V gene TRBV7-6, with TRBD2 matching over 8 bases. The CDR3 loop spans 15 amino acids. Germline V gives CDR1 SGHVS, CDR2 FNYEAQ. V was pared by 5 bases and J by 1 base, with 7 bases of the junction left unmatched. This CDR3 is CASSLREGSSYEQYF. The CDR3 DNA reads TGTGCCAGCAGCCTTCGGGAGGGTAGTTCCTACGAGCAGTACTTC.

This chain links TRBV7-9 with TRBJ1-2; tentatively, D is TRBD1 (5 bases). V lost 0 bases to trimming and J lost 6 bases, with 11 bases between them. Germline V gene data show CDR1 as SEHNR and CDR2 as FQNEAQ (reference sequence). The CDR3 extends over 14 amino acids. The CDR3 region is CASSLAGAHDGYTF. The CDR3 nucleotides read TGTGCCAGCAGCTTAGCAGGGGCGCATGATGGCTACACCTTC.

The chain uses TRBV29-1 and TRBJ2-2; 8 bases match TRBD1. Germline trimming cut 3 bases from V and 6 bases from J; bases unmatched to any gene: 9. Germline lookup yields CDR1 SQVTM and CDR2 ANQGSEA. The CDR3 has 15 amino acids. DNA of the CDR3: TGCAGCGTTGATGGGACAGGATCCCCAGCCGGGGAGCTGTTTTTT. It codes for CSVDGTGSPAGELFF.

In its sample, this clone was seen a few times. The rearrangement links TRBV5-4 to TRBJ2-1; possible D gene TRBD2, 5 bases. Trimming pared 4 bases from V and 5 bases from J, leaving 10 bases between. This CDR3 contains 13 residues. Germline V CDR1 and CDR2: SGHNT, YYREEE (reference sequence). CDR3 DNA: TGTGCCAGCAGCCGGGAAGTTCACAATGAGCAGTTCTTC. Translation: CASSREVHNEQFF.

This clone was seen a few times. This sequence joins TRBV5-4 and TRBJ2-2, with D perhaps matching TRBD2 (5 bases). Germline lookup yields CDR1 SGHNT and CDR2 YYREEE (reference sequence). There are 15 residues in the CDR3. The V end lost 3 bases, the J end lost 6 bases, and 15 bases lay between the germline ends. DNA of the CDR3: TGTGCCAGCAGCTCCGACATGGTGAGGGCCGGGGAGCTGTTTTTT. This sequence encodes CASSSDMVRAGELFF.

The genes are TRBV9 and TRBJ2-2; D uncertain. Trimming shortened V by 1 base and J by 8 bases, and 12 bases separated the two germline ends. This CDR3 comprises 14 residues. Germline V CDR1 and CDR2: SGDLS, YYNGEE. The CDR3, as DNA: TGTGCCAGCAGCGTACTCCAGGCTCGAGGGGAGCTGTTTTTT. Translated, it gives CASSVLQARGELFF.

This clone was counted between two and nine times. This chain uses TRBV3-1 (or the pseudogene TRBV3-2) with TRBJ2-5, with a possible D match to TRBD2 (5 bases). The CDR3 has 13 amino acids. V was clipped by 7 bases and J by 4 bases, with 13 bases between them. CDR1 is LGHDT and CDR2 is YNNKEL in the germline V gene (reference sequence). The CDR3: CASITAGRETQYF. The CDR3 DNA sequence: TGTGCCAGCATTACGGCGGGTCGAGAGACCCAGTACTTC.

This clone has just one count. J is TRBJ1-4 and V is TRBV19, with 9 bases matching TRBD1. V lost 4 bases to trimming and J lost 4 bases; unmatched junction nucleotides: 10. CDR1 is LNHDA, CDR2 SQIVND, per germline (reference sequence). The CDR3 covers 17 residues. The chain's CDR3 is CASSTPGQGEFNEKLFF. CDR3 nucleotides: TGTGCCAGTAGTACTCCGGGACAGGGCGAGTTTAATGAAAAACTGTTTTTT.

The J gene is TRBJ1-4, the V gene TRBV2; no clear D gene. The CDR3 loop spans 14 amino acids. Trimming took 3 bases from V and 2 from J, leaving 7 bases between them. Germline V gene data show CDR1 as SNHLY and CDR2 as FYNNEI. This CDR3 reads CASSEGGTNEKLFF. Written as DNA, the CDR3 is TGTGCCAGCAGTGAGGGAGGGACTAATGAAAAACTGTTTTTT.

This clone was recorded a few times. The chain couples TRBV19 to TRBJ1-2; D is undetermined. This CDR3 contains 14 residues. The germline V and J ends were trimmed by 5 bases and 1 base, with 11 bases remaining between them. The V gene's germline CDR1 is LNHDA and CDR2 SQIVND (reference sequence). The CDR3, as DNA: TGTGCCAGTAGTTTCGCCGGGGTTAACTATGGCTACACCTTC. Translation: CASSFAGVNYGYTF.

The chain carries TRBV7-2 and TRBJ2-7; TRBD1 matches 9 bases. The germline V gene encodes CDR1 SGHTA and CDR2 FQGNSA. The CDR3 sequence is 14 residues long. V trimming: 6 bases; J trimming: 3 bases; junction bases outside the gene matches: 6. In nucleotides, the CDR3 is TGTGCCAGCAGTACCCCGGACAGGGGCTACGAGCAGTACTTC. Protein sequence: CASSTPDRGYEQYF.

The chain is built from TRBV10-1 and TRBJ1-5, with TRBD1 matching 8 bases. V was pared by 10 bases and J by 0 bases, with 2 bases of the junction left unmatched. The V gene's germline CDR1 is WNHNN and CDR2 SYGVQD (reference sequence). The CDR3 sequence is 13 residues long. The CDR3 here is CANRGASNQPQHF. The CDR3 coding sequence is TGCGCCAACAGGGGGGCTAGCAATCAGCCCCAGCATTTT.

This chain uses TRBV10-3 with TRBJ1-5; TRBD1 aligns across 8 bases. CDR3 length equals 14 residues. Germline V lookup: CDR1 ENHRY, CDR2 SYGVKD. The J segment lost 6 bases and the V segment lost 2 bases, leaving 3 bases of the junction unmatched. As DNA, the CDR3 is TGTGCCATCAGTGAGCAGGGGGCGGTTCAGCCCCAGCATTTT. Its translation is CAISEQGAVQPQHF.

V usage is TRBV24-1 and J usage is TRBJ2-3, with 7 positions matching TRBD1. Trimming cost V 7 bases and J 2 bases; bases outside gene matches: 2. This CDR3 spans 13 amino acids. Per germline, CDR1 KGHDR and CDR2 SFDVKD. The CDR3: CATSTGATDTQYF. The DNA of the CDR3 is TGTGCCACCAGCACAGGGGCCACAGATACGCAGTATTTT.

The V gene is TRBV7-2, the J gene TRBJ2-3; 9 bases match TRBD1. The length of the CDR3 is 17 residues. From germline, CDR1 is SGHTA and CDR2 FQGNSA. V shed 5 bases and J 0 bases; nucleotides not matched to a gene: 9. The CDR3 is CASSRTGTGSSTDTQYF. CDR3 nucleotide sequence: TGTGCCAGCAGCCGGACCGGGACAGGGTCTAGCACAGATACGCAGTATTTT.

The chain combines TRBV12-3 or TRBV12-4 with TRBJ1-4; TRBD1 matches at 7 bases. Trimming at V came to 6 bases and at J to 7 bases, leaving 2 bases not matched to a gene. This CDR3 contains 12 residues. CDR3 protein: CASRQGTEKLFF. In DNA, the CDR3 is TGTGCCAGCAGACAGGGGACTGAAAAACTGTTTTTT.